Sequencing of this T cell receptor (beta chain) was carried out in a study of blood T cells in healthy people across ages. Overall study results and limits: Older individuals had lower TCR beta diversity per million T cells (the decline was roughly linear). Using unsorted PBMCs precluded a conclusive naive versus antigen-experienced comparison.

Next came a second PCR, run for about 6 to 12 cycles, which used a sample-barcoded 5' primer along with a J-beta primer mix. TCRdb reanalysed the 5' RACE reads using MiXCR and keeps one entry per CDR3 protein. This sample has 1.5 million or so distinct CDR3 sequences, with 42% found just once. The CDR3 is 13 residues long. V was trimmed by 7 bases and J by 0 bases, leaving 7 bases between them. Looked up from germline, CDR1 is SNHLY and CDR2 is FYNNEI. Staff drew around 10 milliliters of peripheral blood from each donor. With respect to this clonotype: The antigen is undetermined.

The receptor was derived from a woman aged 18 to 35 in good health. The sequencing input was blood. The chain carries TRBV2 and TRBJ2-1, with a possible D match to TRBD1 (6 bases). In DNA, the CDR3 is TGTGCCAGCATAGGGGGCTCCTACAATGAGCAGTTCTTC. It translates to CASIGGSYNEQFF. The variable domain in full, completed from reference TRBV2 and TRBJ2-1, reads EPEVTQTPSHQVTQMGQEVILRCVPISNHLYFYWYRQILGQKVEFLVSFYNNEISEKSEIFDDQFSVERPDGSNFTLKIRSTKLEDSAMYFCASIGGSYNEQFFGPGTRLTVL.